This record concerns one T cell receptor beta chain sequence. V was shortened by 3 bases and J by 1 base, with 15 bases between the two germline ends. The CDR3 has 16 amino acids. Germline values: CDR1 KGHDR, CDR2 SFDVKD. The data stem from a study of blood T cell repertoires in COVID-19. Repertoires were generated with immunoSEQ multiplex PCR, while TCRdb's copy carries only in-frame clones and drops some. Seen here are roughly 100,000 clones, approximately 89% observed once, and the top ten hold about 15%. The chain uses TRBV24-1 and TRBJ2-7; D is perhaps TRBD1 (7 bases). Sequencing was done on a sample of peripheral blood. This sequence was found in a woman older than 75 in a cohort sampled during active COVID-19. In nucleotides, the CDR3 is TGTGCCACCAGTGATAATGGACAGGAGGGGTCCTACGAGCAGTACTTC. It codes for CATSDNGQEGSYEQYF.